This TCR beta chain appears in the sequencing data of a study of T cell repertoires in cytomegalovirus infection. Study-wide background: In the study, CMV epitopes included recently identified HLA-C-restricted and well-studied HLA-B-restricted ones. Indicated by public TCR beta signatures were CMV infection and matching HLA type.

This clonotype was recorded many times. Its cognate antigen is unknown. In TCRdb, the reads were re-called with MiXCR into one record per CDR3 protein. Of some 920,000 distinct CDR3 sequences listed, approximately 30% are singletons. Whole-study findings and limits: Dominating the ex vivo response were TCR beta clonotypes that were CMV-specific and HLA-C-restricted.

V lost 1 base and J 0 bases, leaving 10 bases between the germline ends. Germline lookup yields CDR1 SGHVS and CDR2 FQNEAQ. This CDR3 spans 16 amino acids. The clonotype originates from a human donor in good health (CMV status not recorded). Some clones in this sample may be carry-over from other donors' samples. Sample: cultured CD8+ T cells from PBMCs, taken from culture after CMV antigen stimulation. V gene TRBV7-8 combines with J gene TRBJ2-1; tentative D call: TRBD2 (5 bases). This CDR3 reads CASSLGLALSYNEQFF. In nucleotides, the CDR3 is TGTGCCAGCAGCTTAGGGCTAGCTCTCTCCTACAATGAGCAGTTCTTC.